This is a list of T cell receptor beta chains from one sample in a study of T-cell memory formation after mild COVID-19. MiXCR, applied by TCRdb to the 5' RACE reads, yields one record per CDR3 protein. Among around 220,000 distinct CDR3 sequences listed, about 17% were seen once. Sequenced material: PBMCs or a T cell subset sorted from them (not recorded which). The receptors were gathered from a man aged 18-30 years who had mild COVID-19 (a few samples of this study predate the infection). Cell type and time point are not known. Both conserved end residues are part of each CDR3. A D gene is named only where the DNA matches it firmly. Clone size appears in some rows only: once, few, many, or a class for an expanded clone.

d_call clone_size j_call v_call cdr3_aa cdr3_nt
TRBD1 - TRBJ2-4 TRBV7-3 CASSFGQGKIQYF TGTGCCAGCAGCTTTGGACAGGGTAAAATTCAGTACTTC
TRBD1 - TRBJ2-1 TRBV2 CASHAGTGGNEQFF TGTGCCAGCCATGCCGGGACAGGCGGAAATGAGCAGTTCTTC
- few TRBJ1-3 TRBV5-1 CASSSPLPGTGNTIYF TGCGCCAGCAGCTCACCCCTACCGGGGACTGGAAACACCATATATTTT
- - TRBJ2-2 TRBV5-6 CASSLGREAGELFF TGTGCCAGCAGCCTGGGTCGGGAAGCGGGGGAGCTGTTTTTT
TRBD2 - TRBJ2-3 TRBV4-3 CASSQAQLAGGQDTQYF TGCGCCAGCAGCCAGGCCCAACTAGCGGGGGGGCAAGATACGCAGTATTTT
- once TRBJ2-5 TRBV20-1 CSADFFGTQYF TGCAGTGCGGACTTTTTCGGGACCCAGTACTTC
- few TRBJ2-2 TRBV19 CARPTGAANTGELFF TGTGCCAGGCCTACCGGAGCGGCGAACACCGGGGAGCTGTTTTTT
- few TRBJ2-1 TRBV4-1 CASSHGSYNEQFF TGCGCCAGCAGCCACGGCTCCTACAATGAGCAGTTCTTC
TRBD2 few TRBJ2-5 TRBV7-6 CASSQGAGEETQYF TGTGCCAGCAGCCAGGGCGCGGGGGAAGAGACCCAGTACTTC
TRBD1 - TRBJ2-7 TRBV27 CASSELGTGTYEQYF TGTGCCAGCAGTGAACTAGGGACAGGGACTTACGAGCAGTACTTC
TRBD1 - TRBJ1-1 TRBV28 CASGTGWKSEAFF TGTGCCAGCGGGACAGGGTGGAAATCTGAAGCTTTCTTT
TRBD2 - TRBJ2-3 TRBV5-1 CASSGGLAGGTDTQYF TGCGCCAGCAGCGGCGGACTAGCGGGGGGCACAGATACGCAGTATTTT
- few TRBJ1-1 TRBV7-2 CASSLEKNTEAFF TGTGCCAGCAGCTTGGAGAAGAACACTGAAGCTTTCTTT
- few TRBJ1-6 TRBV18 CASSPAGDNSPLHF TGTGCCAGCTCACCAGCAGGGGATAATTCACCCCTCCACTTT
- few TRBJ2-3 TRBV6-2/TRBV6-3 CASSQDFSITDTQYF TGTGCCAGCAGCCAGGACTTTTCCATCACAGATACGCAGTATTTT
TRBD1 many TRBJ2-3 TRBV27 CASSTPTGRPNTDTQYF TGTGCCAGCAGCACCCCGACAGGGCGCCCTAACACAGATACGCAGTATTTT
- few TRBJ1-2 TRBV20-1 CRAEGEDYGYTF TGCAGAGCGGAGGGGGAAGACTATGGCTACACCTTC
- few TRBJ1-2 TRBV5-1 CASSEDGRYGYTF TGCGCCAGCAGCGAGGACGGACGCTATGGCTACACCTTC
- few TRBJ1-5 TRBV5-1 CASSPSGPNLNQPQHF TGCGCCAGCAGCCCGTCGGGGCCGAACCTCAATCAGCCCCAGCATTTT
TRBD2 few TRBJ2-4 TRBV5-1 CASSSNPGLAGGLAKNIQYF TGCGCCAGCAGCTCGAATCCGGGACTAGCGGGGGGACTAGCCAAAAACATTCAGTACTTC
- - TRBJ2-7 TRBV5-1 CASSLAGELEQYF TGCGCCAGCAGCTTGGCGGGGGAACTCGAGCAGTACTTC
TRBD1 few TRBJ1-4 TRBV7-6 CASSSRQGRREKLFF TGTGCCAGCAGCTCCCGACAGGGGAGGAGAGAAAAACTGTTTTTT
- few TRBJ2-1 TRBV9 CASSGAPIFYNEQFF TGTGCCAGCAGCGGAGCCCCCATCTTCTACAATGAGCAGTTCTTC
- - TRBJ2-1 TRBV6-2/TRBV6-3 CASSYSTPPRNEQFF TGTGCCAGCAGTTACTCGACCCCCCCTCGGAATGAGCAGTTCTTC
TRBD1 - TRBJ1-1 TRBV11-2 CASSTGEGHTEAFF TGTGCCAGCAGCACAGGGGAGGGGCACACTGAAGCTTTCTTT
- - TRBJ2-7 TRBV20-1 CSARLLQGGKREQYF TGCAGTGCTAGACTTTTACAGGGCGGTAAGCGGGAGCAGTACTTC
- - TRBJ1-2 TRBV5-1 CASSLSEQGYGYTF TGCGCCAGCAGCTTGAGCGAACAGGGATATGGCTACACCTTC
- - TRBJ2-3 TRBV5-4 CASSPAWADTQYF TGTGCCAGCAGCCCCGCCTGGGCAGATACGCAGTATTTT
- few TRBJ1-6 TRBV5-1 CASRTGSNSPLHF TGCGCCAGCCGAACAGGGTCGAATTCACCCCTCCACTTT
TRBD2 few TRBJ2-1 TRBV7-2 CASSFTVAREGEQFF TGTGCCAGCAGCTTCACCGTGGCGAGGGAGGGTGAGCAGTTCTTC
TRBD2 - TRBJ2-3 TRBV4-3 CASSQVGSGRPDTQYF TGCGCCAGCAGCCAAGTAGGTAGCGGGCGCCCAGATACGCAGTATTTT
TRBD2 few TRBJ2-3 TRBV6-2/TRBV6-3 CASSSQPQLAGDPDTQYF TGTGCCAGCAGCTCCCAACCTCAACTAGCGGGGGATCCGGATACGCAGTATTTT
- few TRBJ2-1 TRBV18 CASSPSPLGGSNEQFF TGTGCCAGCTCACCGTCGCCGCTTGGGGGTTCTAATGAGCAGTTCTTC
TRBD1 - TRBJ1-1 TRBV11-2 CASSLDRGQAFF TGTGCCAGCAGCTTAGACAGGGGGCAAGCTTTCTTT
TRBD1 - TRBJ2-3 TRBV5-1 CASSIMESGQGADTQYF TGCGCCAGCAGCATAATGGAATCGGGACAGGGGGCAGATACGCAGTATTTT
- few TRBJ2-2 TRBV29-1 CSAYTGTGELFF TGCAGCGCTTACACGGGCACCGGGGAGCTGTTTTTT
- - TRBJ2-2 TRBV14 CASSQVAGQRTGELFF TGTGCCAGCAGCCAAGTTGCGGGACAGCGGACCGGGGAGCTGTTTTTT
- few TRBJ1-2 TRBV2 CASSVIESYGYTF TGTGCCAGCAGTGTGATAGAAAGCTATGGCTACACCTTC
- few TRBJ1-5 TRBV20-1 CSASPGVNQPQHF TGCAGTGCTAGCCCGGGGGTTAATCAGCCCCAGCATTTT
- - TRBJ1-3 TRBV20-1 CSARLGNTIYF TGCAGTGCTAGACTTGGAAACACCATATATTTT
TRBD2 - TRBJ2-1 TRBV5-4 CASSTGGVAGNEQFF TGTGCCAGCAGCACCGGGGGAGTAGCGGGCAATGAGCAGTTCTTC
TRBD2 few TRBJ2-7 TRBV7-2 CASSLNAASGAYEQYF TGTGCCAGCAGCTTAAACGCGGCTAGCGGGGCCTACGAGCAGTACTTC
TRBD1 few TRBJ2-7 TRBV5-1 CASSQRQGSYEQYF TGCGCCAGCAGCCAAAGACAGGGCTCCTACGAGCAGTACTTC
- few TRBJ2-5 TRBV7-2 CASSLVVGLGQETQYF TGTGCCAGCAGCTTAGTAGTTGGCCTCGGGCAAGAGACCCAGTACTTC
TRBD1 many TRBJ2-3 TRBV7-3 CASSSPARPGQATDTQYF TGTGCCAGCAGCTCCCCCGCAAGACCGGGACAGGCCACAGATACGCAGTATTTT
- - TRBJ2-2 TRBV5-1 CASSLGIAVTGELFF TGCGCCAGCAGCTTGGGAATCGCGGTCACCGGGGAGCTGTTTTTT